These 15 T cell receptor beta chains were all obtained from the same sample, sequenced in a study of shared clonotypes between healthy human individuals. Assay used: immunoSEQ multiplex PCR; TCRdb lists only in-frame clones, some missing. The sample holds about 2.3 million clones, more than 85% seen once. The specimen sequenced was naive CD4+ T cells from PBMCs. Subset of the sample: CD45RA+ positively selected. These receptors all stem from a man between 18 and 29 years old in good health. Some clones in this sample may be carry-over from other donors' samples.

V and J are TRBV4-1 and TRBJ2-3, with 9 bases lining up with TRBD2. Germline trimming cut 4 bases from V and 0 bases from J; bases unmatched to any gene: 8. The CDR3 loop spans 17 amino acids. Germline-derived CDR1 and CDR2 are MGHRA and YSYEKL. CDR3 sequence (DNA): TGCGCCAGCAGCCTCCGGGGACTAGCTGAAAGCACAGATACGCAGTATTTT. Protein sequence: CASSLRGLAESTDTQYF.

The rearrangement joins TRBV25-1 to TRBJ2-7, with a weak D call TRBD2 (5 bases). Trimming took off 6 bases at V and 12 bases at J, with 18 bases between the two ends. Per the germline V gene, CDR1 is MGHDK and CDR2 is SYGVNS. CDR3 length equals 12 residues. The CDR3 nucleotides read TGTGCCAGCAGAGATCCCATGGCAGCGGCGTACTTC. The encoded protein is CASRDPMAAAYF.

J is TRBJ2-7 and V is TRBV29-1, with D perhaps matching TRBD2 (6 bases). CDR1 is SQVTM, CDR2 ANQGSEA, per germline. Trimming cost V 6 bases and J 5 bases, with 17 bases left between them. The CDR3 runs 13 residues. The chain's CDR3 is CSVGGQGGHEQYF. The CDR3 DNA follows: TGCAGCGTCGGGGGTCAGGGTGGACACGAGCAGTACTTC.

The chain recombines TRBV27 with TRBJ2-3; no clear D. This CDR3 has 14 amino acids. The V and J ends lost 5 bases and 2 bases respectively, with 11 bases between them. Germline CDR1 is MNHEY and CDR2 is SMNVEV (reference sequence). CDR3 amino acids: CASSPQEPTDTQYF. CDR3 in DNA: TGTGCCAGCAGTCCCCAGGAACCCACAGATACGCAGTATTTT.

This sequence joins TRBV5-6 and TRBJ1-1; perhaps TRBD1 as D (5 bases). The CDR3 extends over 17 amino acids. Trimming left V 7 bases short and J 1 base short, with 23 bases between. Germline CDR1 reads SGHDT; CDR2 reads YYEEEE. The CDR3 region is CASARALTGTANTEAFF. For the CDR3, the DNA is TGTGCCAGCGCCAGAGCGCTGACCGGGACGGCGAACACTGAAGCTTTCTTT.

This clone was seen once. The rearrangement uses TRBV5-1 and TRBJ1-2; D is perhaps TRBD1 (6 bases). V was cut by 4 bases and J by 0 bases, with 10 bases left in between. The CDR3 covers 14 residues. Germline CDR1 reads SGHRS; CDR2 reads YFSETQ. CDR3 bases: TGCGCCAGCAGCCCGGACAGAACTAACTATGGCTACACCTTC. It codes for CASSPDRTNYGYTF.

The chain has TRBV4-1 and TRBJ2-1; D might be TRBD2 (5 bases). Germline-derived CDR1 and CDR2 are MGHRA and YSYEKL. V was cut by 2 bases and J by 9 bases, with 14 bases left in between. CDR3 length: 14 residues. CDR3 sequence (DNA): TGCGCCAGCAGCCAACTCCCCCCCGGGGTTGAGCAGTTCTTC. Its translation is CASSQLPPGVEQFF.

V usage is TRBV5-4 and J usage is TRBJ2-7; no clear D gene. The CDR3 extends over 13 amino acids. Per germline, CDR1 SGHNT and CDR2 YYREEE (reference sequence). V shed 0 bases and J shed 3 bases, with 7 bases lying between them. CDR3 DNA sequence: TGTGCCAGCAGCTTGGAGGCCCGCTACGAGCAGTACTTC. It encodes CASSLEARYEQYF. Looking up the rest from reference TRBV5-4 and TRBJ2-7 gives the full variable domain: ETGVTQSPTHLIKTRGQQVTLRCSSQSGHNTVSWYQQALGQGPQFIFQYYREEENGRGNFPPRFSGLQFPNYSSELNVNALELDDSALYLCASSLEARYEQYFGPGTRLTVT.

The chain carries TRBV7-3 and TRBJ2-7; 9 bases agree with TRBD1. This CDR3 spans 16 amino acids. CDR1 and CDR2 from the germline V gene are SGHTA and FQGTGA. The V segment lost 0 bases and the J segment 6 bases; nucleotides outside the gene matches: 9. In DNA, the CDR3 is TGTGCCAGCAGCTTAACTGGGACAGGGAGAGTTAGCGAGCAGTACTTC. This codes for CASSLTGTGRVSEQYF.

This clone was recorded once. The rearrangement uses TRBV28 and TRBJ2-7; the match to TRBD1 covers 7 bases. From germline, CDR1 is MDHEN and CDR2 SYDVKM. V gave up 5 bases and J gave up 6 bases; unmatched junction bases: 13. This CDR3 has 15 residues. The DNA for the CDR3 is TGTGCCAGCAGTCCCCCTTCAGGGGGTTCGGCCGAGCAGTACTTC. Amino acids: CASSPPSGGSAEQYF.

The J gene is TRBJ2-1, the V gene TRBV7-2; D possibly corresponds to TRBD2 (7 bases). CDR1 SGHTA and CDR2 FQGNSA come from the germline V gene. With 0 bases removed from V and 11 bases from J, the gap between germline ends came to 23 bases. The CDR3 sequence is 17 residues long. CDR3: CASSLAPVGAISGQQFF. The CDR3 nucleotides are TGTGCCAGCAGCTTAGCCCCGGTGGGGGCGATTAGCGGGCAGCAGTTCTTC.

The rearrangement uses TRBV28 and TRBJ2-1, with 8 bases matching TRBD2. Trimming at V came to 3 bases and at J to 2 bases, leaving 6 bases not matched to a gene. The CDR3 is 16 residues long. Germline CDR1 and CDR2: MDHEN and SYDVKM. Here the CDR3 DNA reads TGTGCCAGCAGTTTCCTAGGACTAGCCGCCTACAATGAGCAGTTCTTC. Its protein product is CASSFLGLAAYNEQFF.

The chain links TRBV28 to TRBJ2-7, with D possibly matching TRBD2 (6 bases). V lost 7 bases to trimming and J lost 2 bases, with 12 bases between them. CDR3 length: 13 residues. Germline V gene lookup returns CDR1 MDHEN and CDR2 SYDVKM. This chain's CDR3 is CASNPGGTYEQYF. The DNA of the CDR3 is TGTGCCAGCAACCCCGGGGGTACCTACGAGCAGTACTTC.

The chain uses TRBV6-1 and TRBJ1-2; D not certain. The CDR3 loop spans 15 amino acids. Germline-derived CDR1 and CDR2 are MNHNS and SASEGT. Trimming left V 3 bases short and J 5 bases short, with 16 bases between. For the CDR3, the DNA is TGTGCCAGCAGTGATCCCCAGCGGAGCATTTATGGCTACACCTTC. Its translation: CASSDPQRSIYGYTF.

V usage is TRBV19 and J usage is TRBJ1-1; D is unresolved. CDR3 length: 12 amino acids. V was trimmed by 8 bases and J by 1 base, leaving 8 bases between them. CDR1 is LNHDA and CDR2 is SQIVND in the germline V gene (reference sequence). The CDR3 region is CASFRWNTEAFF. DNA of the CDR3: TGTGCCAGTTTTAGATGGAACACTGAAGCTTTCTTT.